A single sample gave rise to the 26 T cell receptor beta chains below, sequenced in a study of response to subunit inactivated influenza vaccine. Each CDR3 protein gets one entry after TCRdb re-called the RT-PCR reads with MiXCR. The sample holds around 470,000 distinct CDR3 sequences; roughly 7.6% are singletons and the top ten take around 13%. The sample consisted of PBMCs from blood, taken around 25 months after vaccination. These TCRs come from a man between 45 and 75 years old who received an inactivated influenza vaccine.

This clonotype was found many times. The CDR3 region is CASRTTGGGYTF. As DNA, the CDR3 is TGTGCCAGCAGGACAACAGGGGGTGGCTACACCTTC. The V gene is TRBV28, the J gene TRBJ1-2, with 8 nucleotides matching TRBD1. V shed 6 bases, J shed 7 bases, and the junction held 4 bases outside the gene matches. Germline V gives CDR1 MDHEN, CDR2 SYDVKM. The CDR3 has 12 residues.

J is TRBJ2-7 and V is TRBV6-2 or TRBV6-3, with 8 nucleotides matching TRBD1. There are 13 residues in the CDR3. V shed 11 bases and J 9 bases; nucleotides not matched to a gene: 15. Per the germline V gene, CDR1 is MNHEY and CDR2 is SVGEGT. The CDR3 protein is CASSLDRVTGQYF. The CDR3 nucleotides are TGTGCCTCGTCCTTGGACAGGGTTACCGGGCAGTACTTC.

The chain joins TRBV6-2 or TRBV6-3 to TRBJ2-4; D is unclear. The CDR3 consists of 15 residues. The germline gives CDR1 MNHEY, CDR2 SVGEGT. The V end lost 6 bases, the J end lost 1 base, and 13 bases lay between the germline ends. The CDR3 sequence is CASRSVRGAKNIQYF. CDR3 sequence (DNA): TGTGCCAGCAGGTCTGTTAGAGGCGCCAAAAACATTCAGTACTTC.

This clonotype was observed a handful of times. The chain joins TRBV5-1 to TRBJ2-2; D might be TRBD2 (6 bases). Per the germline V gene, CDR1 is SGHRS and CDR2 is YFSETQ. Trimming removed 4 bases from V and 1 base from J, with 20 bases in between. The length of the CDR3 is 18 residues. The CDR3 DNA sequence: TGCGCCAGCAGCCCGGGTTTGCGGGGAACCCGGAACACCGGGGAGCTGTTTTTT. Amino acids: CASSPGLRGTRNTGELFF.

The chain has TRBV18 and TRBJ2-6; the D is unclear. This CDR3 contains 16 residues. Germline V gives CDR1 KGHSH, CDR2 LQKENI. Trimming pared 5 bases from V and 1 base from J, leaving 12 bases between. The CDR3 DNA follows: TGTGCCAGCTCATCCGCCTCCGTTTCTGGGGCCAACGTCCTGACTTTC. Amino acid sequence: CASSSASVSGANVLTF.

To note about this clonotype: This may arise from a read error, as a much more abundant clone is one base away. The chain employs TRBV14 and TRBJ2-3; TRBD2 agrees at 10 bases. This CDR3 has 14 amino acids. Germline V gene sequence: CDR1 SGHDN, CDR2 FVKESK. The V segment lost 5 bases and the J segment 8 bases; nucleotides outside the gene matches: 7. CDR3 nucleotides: TGTGCCAGCAGCGAAATAGCGGGAGGCCTTACGCAGTATTTT. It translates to CASSEIAGGLTQYF.

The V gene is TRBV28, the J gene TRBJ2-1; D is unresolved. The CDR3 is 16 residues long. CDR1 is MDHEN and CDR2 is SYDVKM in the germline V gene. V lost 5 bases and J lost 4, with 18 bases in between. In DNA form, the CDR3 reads TGTGCCAGCAGTCAATCGACTGGGCTGGGATACAATGAGCAGTTCTTC. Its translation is CASSQSTGLGYNEQFF.

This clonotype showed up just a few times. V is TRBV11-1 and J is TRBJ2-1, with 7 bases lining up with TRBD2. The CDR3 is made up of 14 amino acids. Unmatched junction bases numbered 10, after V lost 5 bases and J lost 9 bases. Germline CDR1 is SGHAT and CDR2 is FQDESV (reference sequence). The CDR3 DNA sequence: TGTGCCAGCAGCCCTAGGACTAGTAGAGTTGAGCAGTTCTTC. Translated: CASSPRTSRVEQFF.

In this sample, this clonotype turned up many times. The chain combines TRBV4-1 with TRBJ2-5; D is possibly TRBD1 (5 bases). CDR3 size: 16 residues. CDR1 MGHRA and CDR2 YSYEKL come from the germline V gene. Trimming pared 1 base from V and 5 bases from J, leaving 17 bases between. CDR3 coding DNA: TGCGCCAGCAGCCAAGTATTTCAAACCACAGGCGAGACCCAGTACTTC. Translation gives CASSQVFQTTGETQYF.

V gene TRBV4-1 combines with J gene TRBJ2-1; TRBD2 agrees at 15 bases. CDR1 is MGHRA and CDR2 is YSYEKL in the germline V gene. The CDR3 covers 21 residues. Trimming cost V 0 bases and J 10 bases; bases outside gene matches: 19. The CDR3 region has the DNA TGCGCCAGCAGCCAAGATGCGAGGACTAGCGGGAGGGCCTTGGAATCCCGCGAGCAGTTCTTC. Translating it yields CASSQDARTSGRALESREQFF.

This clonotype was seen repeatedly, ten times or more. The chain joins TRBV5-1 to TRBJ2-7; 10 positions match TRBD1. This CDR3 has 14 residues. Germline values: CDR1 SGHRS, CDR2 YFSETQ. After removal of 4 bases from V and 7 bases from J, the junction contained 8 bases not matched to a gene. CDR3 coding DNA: TGCGCCAGCAGCGCCGGGACAGGGGCTCGTGAGCAGTACTTC. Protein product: CASSAGTGAREQYF.

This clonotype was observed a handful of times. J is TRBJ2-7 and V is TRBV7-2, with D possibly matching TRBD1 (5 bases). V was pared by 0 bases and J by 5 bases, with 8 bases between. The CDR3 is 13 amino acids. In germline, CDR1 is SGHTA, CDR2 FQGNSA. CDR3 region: CASSLAQGHEQYF. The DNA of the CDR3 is TGTGCCAGCAGCTTAGCTCAGGGCCACGAGCAGTACTTC.

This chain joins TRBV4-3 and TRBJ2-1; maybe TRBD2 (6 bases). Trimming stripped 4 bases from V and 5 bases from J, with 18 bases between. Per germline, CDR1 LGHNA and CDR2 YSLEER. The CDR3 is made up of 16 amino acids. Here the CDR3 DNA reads TGCGCCAGCAGCCCCACTCGGCGGGATACCCACAATGAGCAGTTCTTC. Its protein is CASSPTRRDTHNEQFF.

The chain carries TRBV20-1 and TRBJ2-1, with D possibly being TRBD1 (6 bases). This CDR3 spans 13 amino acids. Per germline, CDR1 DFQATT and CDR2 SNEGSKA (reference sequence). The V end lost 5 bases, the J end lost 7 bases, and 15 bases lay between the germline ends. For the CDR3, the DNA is TGCAGTGCTTTTGAGGGGGATCATAATGAGCAGTTCTTC. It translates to CSAFEGDHNEQFF.

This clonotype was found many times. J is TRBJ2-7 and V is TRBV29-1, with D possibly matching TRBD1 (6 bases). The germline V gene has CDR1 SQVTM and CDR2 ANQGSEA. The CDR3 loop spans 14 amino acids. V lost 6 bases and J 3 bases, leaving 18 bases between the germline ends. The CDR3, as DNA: TGCAGCGTCATAACCGGGACACCTCTCTACGAGCAGTACTTC. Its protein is CSVITGTPLYEQYF.

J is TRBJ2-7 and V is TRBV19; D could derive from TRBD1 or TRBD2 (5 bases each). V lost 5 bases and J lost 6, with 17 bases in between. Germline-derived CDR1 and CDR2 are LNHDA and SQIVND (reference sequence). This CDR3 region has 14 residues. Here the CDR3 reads CASSPRWDPSEQYF. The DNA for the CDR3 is TGTGCCAGTAGTCCCAGATGGGACCCCAGCGAGCAGTACTTC.

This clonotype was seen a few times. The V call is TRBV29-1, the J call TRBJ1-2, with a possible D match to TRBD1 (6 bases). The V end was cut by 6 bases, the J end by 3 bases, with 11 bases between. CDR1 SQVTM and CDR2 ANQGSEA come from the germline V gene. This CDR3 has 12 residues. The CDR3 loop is CSVPQGYYGYTF. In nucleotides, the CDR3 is TGCAGCGTACCACAGGGATACTATGGCTACACCTTC.

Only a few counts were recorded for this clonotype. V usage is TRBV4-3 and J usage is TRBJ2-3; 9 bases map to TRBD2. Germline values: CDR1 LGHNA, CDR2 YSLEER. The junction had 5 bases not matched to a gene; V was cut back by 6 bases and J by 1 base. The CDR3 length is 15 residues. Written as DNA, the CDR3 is TGCGCCAGCAGTCCTAGCGGGATGCGCACAGATACGCAGTATTTT. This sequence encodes CASSPSGMRTDTQYF.

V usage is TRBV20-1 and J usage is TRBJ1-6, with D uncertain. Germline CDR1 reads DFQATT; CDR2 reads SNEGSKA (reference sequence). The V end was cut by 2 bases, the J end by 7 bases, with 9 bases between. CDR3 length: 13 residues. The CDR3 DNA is TGCAGTGCTAGATATACAGCCAATTCACCCCTCCACTTT. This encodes CSARYTANSPLHF.

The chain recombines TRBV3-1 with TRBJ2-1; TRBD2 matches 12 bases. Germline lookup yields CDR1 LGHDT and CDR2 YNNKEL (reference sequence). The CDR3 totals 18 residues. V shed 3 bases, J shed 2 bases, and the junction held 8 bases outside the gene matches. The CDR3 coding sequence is TGTGCCAGCAGCCACGGGACTAGCGGGTTTCAGGCCTACAATGAGCAGTTCTTC. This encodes CASSHGTSGFQAYNEQFF.

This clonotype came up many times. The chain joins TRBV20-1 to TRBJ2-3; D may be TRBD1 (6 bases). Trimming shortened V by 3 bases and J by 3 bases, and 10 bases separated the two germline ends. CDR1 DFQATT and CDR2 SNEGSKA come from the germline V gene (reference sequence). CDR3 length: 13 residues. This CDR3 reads CSARGAGTDTQYF. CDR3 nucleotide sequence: TGCAGTGCTAGGGGGGCAGGGACAGATACGCAGTATTTT.

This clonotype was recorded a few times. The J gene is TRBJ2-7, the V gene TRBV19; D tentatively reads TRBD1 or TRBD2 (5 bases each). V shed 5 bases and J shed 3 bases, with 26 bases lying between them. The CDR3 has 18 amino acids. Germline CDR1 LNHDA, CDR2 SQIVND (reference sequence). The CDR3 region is CASSPRDGAGGNIYEQYF. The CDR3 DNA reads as TGTGCCAGTAGTCCCCGTGATGGGGCTGGGGGAAATATCTACGAGCAGTACTTC.

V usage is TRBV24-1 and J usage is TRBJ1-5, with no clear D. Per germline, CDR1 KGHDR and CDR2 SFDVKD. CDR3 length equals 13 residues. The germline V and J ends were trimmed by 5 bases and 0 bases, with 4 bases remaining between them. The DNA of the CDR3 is TGTGCCACCAGTGGAAATAGCAATCAGCCCCAGCATTTT. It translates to CATSGNSNQPQHF.

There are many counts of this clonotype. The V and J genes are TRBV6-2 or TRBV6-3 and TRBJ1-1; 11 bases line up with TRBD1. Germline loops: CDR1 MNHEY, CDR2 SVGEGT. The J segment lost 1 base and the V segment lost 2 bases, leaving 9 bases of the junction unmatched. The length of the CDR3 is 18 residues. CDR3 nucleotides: TGTGCCAGCAGTTACAGGTCGGGACAGGGGGGACGGAACACTGAAGCTTTCTTT. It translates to CASSYRSGQGGRNTEAFF.

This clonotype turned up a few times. Here the CDR3 reads CASSLSSQRGGINSPLHF. The DNA for the CDR3 is TGCGCCAGCAGCCTCTCGTCCCAACGCGGCGGTATTAATTCACCCCTCCACTTT. The gene calls are TRBV5-1 and TRBJ1-6; no firm D call. Germline CDR1 is SGHRS and CDR2 is YFSETQ. The CDR3 spans 18 residues. Trimming took 4 bases from V and 6 from J, leaving 23 bases between them.

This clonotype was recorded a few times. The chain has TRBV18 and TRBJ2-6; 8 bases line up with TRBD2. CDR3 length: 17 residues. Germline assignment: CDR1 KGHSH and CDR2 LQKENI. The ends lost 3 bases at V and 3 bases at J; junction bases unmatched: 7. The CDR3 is CASSPQRERFGANVLTF. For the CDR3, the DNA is TGTGCCAGCTCACCTCAGCGGGAGCGATTTGGGGCCAACGTCCTGACTTTC.